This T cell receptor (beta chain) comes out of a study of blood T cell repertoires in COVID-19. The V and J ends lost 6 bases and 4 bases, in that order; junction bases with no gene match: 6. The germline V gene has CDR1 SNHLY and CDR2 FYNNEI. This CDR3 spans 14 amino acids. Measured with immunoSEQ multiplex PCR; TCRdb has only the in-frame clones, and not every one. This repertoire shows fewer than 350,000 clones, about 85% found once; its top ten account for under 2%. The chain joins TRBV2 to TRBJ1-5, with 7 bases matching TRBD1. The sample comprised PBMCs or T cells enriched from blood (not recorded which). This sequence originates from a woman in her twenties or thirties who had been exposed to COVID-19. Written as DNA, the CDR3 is TGTGCCAGCAGGGGGGGACAGAGAAATCAGCCCCAGCATTTT. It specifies CASRGGQRNQPQHF.